What follows are 2 T cell receptor beta chains derived from one specimen sequenced in a study of a mutant IDH1 vaccine in newly diagnosed glioma. Repertoires were generated with immunoSEQ multiplex PCR, while TCRdb's copy carries only in-frame clones and drops some. The sample holds 50,000 or so clones; 91% are singletons and the top ten take about 2.4%. Time point specified: week 11, during vaccination. A 20-mer mutant IDH1 peptide at 300 ug was injected subcutaneously with topical imiquimod. These receptors lack a known antigen. The specimen was PBMCs, collected from a glioma patient whose treatment included an IDH1 peptide vaccine. Source of these receptors: a man in his forties or fifties with glioma.

This chain joins TRBV4-3 and TRBJ1-2; D is unresolved. V dropped 0 bases and J dropped 8 bases, with 13 bases sitting between them. The length of the CDR3 is 14 residues. Germline assignment: CDR1 LGHNA and CDR2 YSLEER. The DNA for the CDR3 is TGCGCCAGCAGCCAAGATAGGACGGTGGGGGGCTACACCTTC. It encodes CASSQDRTVGGYTF.

This chain uses TRBV5-4 with TRBJ1-1; D uncertain. The germline gives CDR1 SGHNT, CDR2 YYREEE (reference sequence). Deletions cut 0 bases from V and 0 bases from J, with 9 bases between. The CDR3 extends over 15 amino acids. The chain's CDR3 is CASSLVSHLNTEAFF. DNA for the CDR3: TGTGCCAGCAGCTTGGTGTCCCACTTGAACACTGAAGCTTTCTTT. Complete variable domain (other parts from reference TRBV5-4 and TRBJ1-1): ETGVTQSPTHLIKTRGQQVTLRCSSQSGHNTVSWYQQALGQGPQFIFQYYREEENGRGNFPPRFSGLQFPNYSSELNVNALELDDSALYLCASSLVSHLNTEAFFGQGTRLTVV.